These T cell receptor beta chains were read from a single sample in a study of OX40 agonist ivuxolimab in advanced cancers. Data came from immunoSEQ multiplex PCR; TCRdb stores just in-frame clones and leaves some out. The sample includes some 64,000 clones, roughly 85% of them seen just once. Here the sequenced sample was CD4+ or CD8+ T cells sorted from blood, taken in a trial of the OX40 agonist ivuxolimab. The origin of the receptors is an adult with an advanced solid tumor such as melanoma, head and neck, liver or kidney cancer. Each CDR3 is given with its conserved first and last residue. D genes are given only for firm matches. Clone size is not always given. Where it is, it says once, few, many or a class for expanded clones.

cdr3_aa: CASSPGQGADNEYF
cdr3_nt: TGCGCCAGCAGCCCGGGACAGGGGGCGGATAACGAGTACTTC
clone_size: -
j_call: TRBJ2-5
d_call: TRBD1
v_call: TRBV5-1

cdr3_aa: CASSRQTGGPTDTQYF
cdr3_nt: TGTGCCAGCAGCCGCCAGACCGGAGGGCCCACAGATACGCAGTATTTT
clone_size: -
j_call: TRBJ2-3
d_call: -
v_call: TRBV7-2

cdr3_aa: CASSSLAGEVEQFF
cdr3_nt: TGTGCCAGCAGTTCCCTAGCGGGAGAAGTTGAGCAGTTCTTC
clone_size: -
j_call: TRBJ2-1
d_call: TRBD2
v_call: TRBV6-6

cdr3_aa: CASSSIGRTYNEQFF
cdr3_nt: TGTGCCAGCAGTTCCATCGGGCGGACCTACAATGAGCAGTTCTTC
clone_size: -
j_call: TRBJ2-1
d_call: -
v_call: TRBV28

cdr3_aa: CASTEYQETQYF
cdr3_nt: TGTGCCAGCACCGAGTACCAAGAGACCCAGTACTTC
clone_size: -
j_call: TRBJ2-5
d_call: -
v_call: TRBV28

cdr3_aa: CASRKLGGLRNTEAFF
cdr3_nt: TGTGCCAGTAGGAAATTGGGGGGTCTTAGAAACACTGAAGCTTTCTTT
clone_size: -
j_call: TRBJ1-1
d_call: -
v_call: TRBV19

cdr3_aa: CASTLILPGTAVYEQYF
cdr3_nt: TGTGCCAGCACTCTGATCCTTCCTGGGACAGCGGTCTACGAGCAGTACTTC
clone_size: once
j_call: TRBJ2-7
d_call: TRBD1
v_call: TRBV11-2

cdr3_aa: CAISDLSGVYGYTF
cdr3_nt: TGTGCCATCAGTGACCTCAGTGGGGTGTATGGCTACACCTTC
clone_size: -
j_call: TRBJ1-2
d_call: -
v_call: TRBV10-3

cdr3_aa: CASSLNTLVGETQYF
cdr3_nt: TGTGCCAGCTCCCTGAACACCCTGGTGGGAGAGACCCAGTACTTC
clone_size: -
j_call: TRBJ2-5
d_call: -
v_call: TRBV19

cdr3_aa: CASSALAGGEETQYF
cdr3_nt: TGTGCCAGCAGTGCACTAGCGGGAGGCGAAGAGACCCAGTACTTC
clone_size: medium-sized
j_call: TRBJ2-5
d_call: TRBD2
v_call: TRBV2

cdr3_aa: CASSTGTSGRWGETQYF
cdr3_nt: TGTGCCAGTAGTACGGGGACTAGCGGGAGATGGGGGGAGACCCAGTACTTC
clone_size: -
j_call: TRBJ2-5
d_call: TRBD2
v_call: TRBV19

cdr3_aa: CASSSKTWGDNEQFF
cdr3_nt: TGTGCCAGTAGCTCCAAGACATGGGGCGACAATGAGCAGTTCTTC
clone_size: -
j_call: TRBJ2-1
d_call: -
v_call: TRBV19

cdr3_aa: CASSPLQGGGTGAYEQYF
cdr3_nt: TGTGCCAGCAGCCCCCTACAGGGTGGCGGGACAGGAGCCTACGAGCAGTACTTC
clone_size: -
j_call: TRBJ2-7
d_call: TRBD1
v_call: TRBV14

cdr3_aa: CASSLSGANVLTF
cdr3_nt: TGCGCCAGCTCCTTGTCTGGGGCCAACGTCCTGACTTTC
clone_size: -
j_call: TRBJ2-6
d_call: -
v_call: TRBV5-1

cdr3_aa: CASGLREQYF
cdr3_nt: TGTGCCAGCGGGCTCAGGGAGCAGTACTTC
clone_size: -
j_call: TRBJ2-7
d_call: -
v_call: TRBV28

cdr3_aa: CSVVRDAPYEQYF
cdr3_nt: TGCAGCGTTGTACGGGACGCCCCCTACGAGCAGTACTTC
clone_size: -
j_call: TRBJ2-7
d_call: -
v_call: TRBV29-1

cdr3_aa: CASSLQGFGYTF
cdr3_nt: TGTGCCAGCAGCCTACAGGGGTTTGGCTACACCTTC
clone_size: -
j_call: TRBJ1-2
d_call: TRBD1
v_call: TRBV5-4

cdr3_aa: CASSVAEVAGNEAFF
cdr3_nt: TGTGCCAGCAGCGTAGCTGAGGTTGCAGGGAATGAAGCTTTCTTT
clone_size: -
j_call: TRBJ1-1
d_call: -
v_call: TRBV9

cdr3_aa: CASSPTSSATGHTGELFF
cdr3_nt: TGTGCCAGCTCACCAACATCTAGCGCCACCGGGCACACCGGGGAGCTGTTTTTT
clone_size: once
j_call: TRBJ2-2
d_call: -
v_call: TRBV18

cdr3_aa: CASSSLGGTSSYNEQFF
cdr3_nt: TGTGCCAGCAGTAGCCTAGGGGGGACGAGCTCCTACAATGAGCAGTTCTTC
clone_size: -
j_call: TRBJ2-1
d_call: -
v_call: TRBV6-4

cdr3_aa: CASSLPSGNRNTEAFF
cdr3_nt: TGCGCCAGCAGCCTCCCATCGGGGAACAGGAACACTGAAGCTTTCTTT
clone_size: -
j_call: TRBJ1-1
d_call: -
v_call: TRBV4-1

cdr3_aa: CASSTVGVNTEAFF
cdr3_nt: TGTGCCAGCAGCACAGTAGGAGTGAACACTGAAGCTTTCTTT
clone_size: -
j_call: TRBJ1-1
d_call: -
v_call: TRBV5-4

cdr3_aa: CASSQGAGETQYF
cdr3_nt: TGTGCCAGTAGTCAGGGAGCGGGGGAGACCCAGTACTTC
clone_size: few
j_call: TRBJ2-5
d_call: TRBD2
v_call: TRBV19

cdr3_aa: CASSLAWGRRRLEQFF
cdr3_nt: TGTGCCAGCAGCTTAGCATGGGGACGACGGAGACTGGAGCAGTTCTTC
clone_size: few
j_call: TRBJ2-1
d_call: -
v_call: TRBV11-2

cdr3_aa: CASRPGTGGAQPQHF
cdr3_nt: TGTGCCAGCAGGCCCGGGACAGGGGGCGCTCAGCCCCAGCATTTT
clone_size: once
j_call: TRBJ1-5
d_call: TRBD1
v_call: TRBV28

cdr3_aa: CASSLVSGANTGELFF
cdr3_nt: TGTGCCAGCAGCTTAGTTTCGGGAGCGAACACCGGGGAGCTGTTTTTT
clone_size: once
j_call: TRBJ2-2
d_call: -
v_call: TRBV7-9

cdr3_aa: CSANGYTF
cdr3_nt: TGCAGTGCTAACGGCTACACCTTC
clone_size: -
j_call: TRBJ1-2
d_call: -
v_call: TRBV20-1

cdr3_aa: CAIICRAVRNTF
cdr3_nt: TGTGCCATCATTTGTAGGGCGGTTCGGAACACCTTC
clone_size: few
j_call: TRBJ1-2
d_call: -
v_call: TRBV10-3

cdr3_aa: CASSLGLDGSTGELFF
cdr3_nt: TGTGCCAGTAGTTTGGGACTTGACGGGAGCACCGGGGAGCTGTTTTTT
clone_size: few
j_call: TRBJ2-2
d_call: -
v_call: TRBV19

cdr3_aa: CASSVPQGTNEKLFF
cdr3_nt: TGTGCCAGCAGTGTCCCTCAGGGGACTAATGAAAAACTGTTTTTT
clone_size: -
j_call: TRBJ1-4
d_call: -
v_call: TRBV28

cdr3_aa: CASSMISGMADTQYF
cdr3_nt: TGTGCCAGTAGTATGATTAGCGGGATGGCAGATACGCAGTATTTT
clone_size: -
j_call: TRBJ2-3
d_call: TRBD2
v_call: TRBV19

cdr3_aa: CASSLDRSGNTIYF
cdr3_nt: TGTGCCAGCAGCTTAGACAGGTCCGGAAACACCATATATTTT
clone_size: -
j_call: TRBJ1-3
d_call: -
v_call: TRBV7-2

cdr3_aa: CASSLVTGAVDTQYF
cdr3_nt: TGTGCCAGCAGCTTGGTGACGGGAGCGGTAGATACGCAGTATTTT
clone_size: -
j_call: TRBJ2-3
d_call: -
v_call: TRBV5-4

cdr3_aa: CASSEVDNSPLHF
cdr3_nt: TGTGCCAGCAGTGAGGTAGATAATTCACCCCTCCACTTT
clone_size: -
j_call: TRBJ1-6
d_call: -
v_call: TRBV25-1

cdr3_aa: CASSLKVNYGYTF
cdr3_nt: TGTGCCAGCAGCTTAAAGGTCAACTATGGCTACACCTTC
clone_size: -
j_call: TRBJ1-2
d_call: -
v_call: TRBV5-4

cdr3_aa: CSVEDDDEKLFF
cdr3_nt: TGCAGCGTTGAAGATGATGACGAAAAACTGTTTTTT
clone_size: once
j_call: TRBJ1-4
d_call: -
v_call: TRBV29-1

cdr3_aa: CASSYRTARYEQYF
cdr3_nt: TGTGCCAGCAGTTACCGGACAGCGCGGTACGAGCAGTACTTC
clone_size: -
j_call: TRBJ2-7
d_call: -
v_call: TRBV6-6

cdr3_aa: CAWSRTGLVTDTQYF
cdr3_nt: TGTGCCTGGAGTAGGACAGGGCTTGTCACAGATACGCAGTATTTT
clone_size: -
j_call: TRBJ2-3
d_call: TRBD1
v_call: TRBV30